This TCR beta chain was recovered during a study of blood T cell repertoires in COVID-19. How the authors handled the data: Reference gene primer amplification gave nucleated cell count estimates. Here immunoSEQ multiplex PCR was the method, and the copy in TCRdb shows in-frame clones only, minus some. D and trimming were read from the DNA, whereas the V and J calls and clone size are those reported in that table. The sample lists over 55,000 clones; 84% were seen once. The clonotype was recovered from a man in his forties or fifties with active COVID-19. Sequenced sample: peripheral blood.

The CDR3 DNA reads TGTGCCAGTAGTATTGACAGGGTTGGTTCCAATGAGCAGTTCTTC. This codes for CASSIDRVGSNEQFF. The chain couples TRBV19 to TRBJ2-1; TRBD1 agrees at 7 bases. Germline CDR1 reads LNHDA; CDR2 reads SQIVND (reference sequence). CDR3 length equals 15 residues. Unmatched junction bases numbered 8, after V lost 3 bases and J lost 6 bases.